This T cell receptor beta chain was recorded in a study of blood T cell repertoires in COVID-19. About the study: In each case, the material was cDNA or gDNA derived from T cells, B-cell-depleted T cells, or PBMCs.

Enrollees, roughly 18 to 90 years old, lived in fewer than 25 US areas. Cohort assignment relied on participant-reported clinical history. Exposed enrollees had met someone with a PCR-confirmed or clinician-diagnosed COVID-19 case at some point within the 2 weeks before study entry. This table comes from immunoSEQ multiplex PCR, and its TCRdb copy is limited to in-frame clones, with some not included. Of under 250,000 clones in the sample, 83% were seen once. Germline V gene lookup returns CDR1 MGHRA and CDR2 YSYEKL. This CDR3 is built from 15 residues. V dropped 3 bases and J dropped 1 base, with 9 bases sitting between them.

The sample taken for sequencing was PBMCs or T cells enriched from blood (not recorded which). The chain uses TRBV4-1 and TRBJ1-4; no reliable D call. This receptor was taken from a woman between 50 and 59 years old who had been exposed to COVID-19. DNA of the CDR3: TGCGCCAGCAGCCATATCGGACTAACTAATGAAAAACTGTTTTTT. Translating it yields CASSHIGLTNEKLFF.